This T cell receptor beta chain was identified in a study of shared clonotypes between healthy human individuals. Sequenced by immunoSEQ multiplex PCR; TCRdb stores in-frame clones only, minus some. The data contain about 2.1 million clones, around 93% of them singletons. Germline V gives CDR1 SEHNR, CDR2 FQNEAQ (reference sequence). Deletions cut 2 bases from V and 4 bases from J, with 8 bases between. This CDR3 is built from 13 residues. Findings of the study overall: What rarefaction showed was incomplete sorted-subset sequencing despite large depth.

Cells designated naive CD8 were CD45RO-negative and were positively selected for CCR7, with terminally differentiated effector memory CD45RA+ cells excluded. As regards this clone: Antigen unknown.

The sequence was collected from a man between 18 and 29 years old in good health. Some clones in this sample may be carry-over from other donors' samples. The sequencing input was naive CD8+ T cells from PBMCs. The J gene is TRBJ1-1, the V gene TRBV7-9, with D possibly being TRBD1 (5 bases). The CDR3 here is CASSLPRATEAFF. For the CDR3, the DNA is TGTGCCAGCAGCTTACCCAGGGCCACTGAAGCTTTCTTT. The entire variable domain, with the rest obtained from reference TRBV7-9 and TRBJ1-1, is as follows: DTGVSQNPRHKITKRGQNVTFRCDPISEHNRLYWYRQTLGQGPEFLTYFQNEAQLEKSRLLSDRFSAERPKGSFSTLEIQRTEQGDSAMYLCASSLPRATEAFFGQGTRLTVV.